A selection of T cell receptor beta chains follows, all from one sample in a study of blood T cell repertoires in COVID-19. Sequencing used immunoSEQ multiplex PCR; TCRdb keeps in-frame clones, though not all of them. The sample has about 130,000 clones; about 79% are singletons. The sequencing input was peripheral blood. Receptor source: a man between 40 and 49 years old with active or convalescent COVID-19. The CDR3 runs from the conserved cysteine through the conserved F or W. The order of the fields is J gene, D gene, V gene, clone size, CDR3 DNA, CDR3 protein. The D gene is left open where the match is weak. For some rows the clone size is stated as once, few or many, or as a class when expanded; others skip it.

>TRBJ1-2|TRBD1|TRBV5-6|.
TGTGCCAGCAGCCTGGGACAGGGGGCCCTTAACTATGGCTACACCTTC
CASSLGQGALNYGYTF
>TRBJ1-1|.|TRBV3-1/TRBV3-2|.
TGTGCCAGCAGCCAATTCGACACCAACACTGAAGCTTTCTTT
CASSQFDTNTEAFF
>TRBJ1-2|.|TRBV6-5|.
TGTGCCAGCAGGAAAGACAGATCGCACTATGGCTACACCTTC
CASRKDRSHYGYTF
>TRBJ1-6|TRBD1|TRBV5-5|.
TGTGCCAGCAGCTTGGAGATTCCGGGACAGTATTCACCCCTCCACTTT
CASSLEIPGQYSPLHF
>TRBJ2-5|TRBD2|TRBV4-1|.
TGCGCCAGCAGCCAACCAGCGGGGGCGGAAGGAGAGACCCAGTACTTC
CASSQPAGAEGETQYF
>TRBJ1-2|.|TRBV20-1|.
TGCAGTGCTGGCACCTATGGCTACACCTTC
CSAGTYGYTF
>TRBJ2-1|TRBD2|TRBV9|.
TGTGCCAGCAGCGGAGCTAGCGGAAAATACAATGAGCAGTTCTTC
CASSGASGKYNEQFF
>TRBJ2-2|.|TRBV5-1|.
TGCGCCAGCAGTCTACGCTACGAATACACCGGGGAGCTGTTTTTT
CASSLRYEYTGELFF
>TRBJ1-1|TRBD1|TRBV28|.
TGTGCCAGCAGTAGCTTGACAGGGCTTACTGAAGCTTTCTTT
CASSSLTGLTEAFF
>TRBJ1-6|TRBD1|TRBV2|.
TGTGGTAGAAGGGGACAGGGCGAATCACCCCTCCACTTT
CGRRGQGESPLHF
>TRBJ2-3|.|TRBV9|.
TGTGCCAGCAGCGTACGGGGGAGCAAAACAGATACGCAGTATTTT
CASSVRGSKTDTQYF
>TRBJ2-2|TRBD2|TRBV11-2|.
TGTGCCAGCAGCTCTAGCGGGATAGCCGGGGAGCTGTTTTTT
CASSSSGIAGELFF
>TRBJ2-3|.|TRBV3-1/TRBV3-2|.
TGTGCCAGCAGCATCGGAGATACGCAGTATTTT
CASSIGDTQYF
>TRBJ1-4|TRBD1|TRBV5-5|few
TGTGCCAGCAGGACCACAGGGGCAACTAATGAAAAACTGTTTTTT
CASRTTGATNEKLFF
>TRBJ1-4|TRBD1|TRBV6-2/TRBV6-3|.
TGTGCCAGCAGCGATTGGACAGGTTGGAATGAAAAACTGTTTTTT
CASSDWTGWNEKLFF
>TRBJ2-3|.|TRBV7-2|.
TGTGCCAGCAGCTTCCTTCCCCTAGAGCGGTTGGCAGATACGCAGTATTTT
CASSFLPLERLADTQYF
>TRBJ1-2|.|TRBV9|.
TGTGCCAGCAGCGAGGGGTTTGGCTACACCTTC
CASSEGFGYTF